The rows below give T cell receptor beta chains drawn from one sample of a study of T cells in Graves' hyperthyroidism and ophthalmopathy. One entry per CDR3 protein results from TCRdb running MiXCR on the multiplex PCR reads. Of about 500,000 distinct CDR3 sequences listed, 40% to 50% are singletons. The specimen sequenced was peripheral blood or thyroid tissue (not recorded which). These receptors all stem from an adult woman with Graves' disease, either hyperthyroidism or ophthalmopathy (not recorded which). Both conserved end residues are part of each CDR3. Fields, in order: CDR3 length, clone size, J gene, D gene, V gene, CDR3 DNA, CDR3 protein. A D gene is named only where the DNA matches it firmly. Clone size is shown for a subset of rows, as once, few, many or a class of expanded clone.

12 many TRBJ2-5 - TRBV7-2 TGTGCCAGCAGCTCGACTATCGAGACCCAGTACTTC CASSSTIETQYF
14 - TRBJ2-5 - TRBV10-3 TGTGCCATCAGTCGACCGGAGGCGCAAGAGACCCAGTACTTC CAISRPEAQETQYF
15 - TRBJ2-7 TRBD1 TRBV2 TGTGCCAGCGAGGACAGGGGCCGTGGCTCCTACGAGCAGTACTTC CASEDRGRGSYEQYF
15 - TRBJ1-3 - TRBV7-2 TGTTCCAGCAGGACACAGGGAATCACTGGAAACACCATATATTTT CSSRTQGITGNTIYF
12 few TRBJ1-5 - TRBV30 TGTGCCTGGAGCACAGGGACTCAGCCCCAGCATTTT CAWSTGTQPQHF
13 once TRBJ2-7 TRBD2 TRBV29-1 TGCAGCTTGGCGGCGGGAGGGGTTTACGAGCAGTACTTC CSLAAGGVYEQYF
14 - TRBJ2-5 TRBD2 TRBV29-1 TGCAGCGTTCCGGCTTGGGGGGGAGGAGAGACCCAGTACTTC CSVPAWGGGETQYF
13 many TRBJ2-7 TRBD1 TRBV25-1 TGTGCCAGCAGGCTGGGACAGGGCTACGAGCAGTACTTC CASRLGQGYEQYF
13 - TRBJ1-1 TRBD1 TRBV7-8 TGTGCCAGCAGCCCCGGGACAGTTAGTGAAGCTTTCTTT CASSPGTVSEAFF
14 - TRBJ2-2 - TRBV7-8 TGTGCCGGCCTGCCCAGGGGCACCACCGGGGAGCTGTTTTTT CAGLPRGTTGELFF
13 - TRBJ2-5 - TRBV6-5 TGTGCCAGCAGTTACTGGAGGTTGGCGACCCAGTACTTC CASSYWRLATQYF
15 - TRBJ1-2 TRBD1 TRBV29-1 TGCAGCGTTGGGGACCGGGACAGGGATTTCGGTGGCTACACCTTC CSVGDRDRDFGGYTF
14 many TRBJ1-2 - TRBV24-1 TGTGCCACCAGTGATAGCCTTAGTAACTATGGCTACACCTTC CATSDSLSNYGYTF
12 few TRBJ1-1 - TRBV10-3 TGTGCCATCAGTGCGCAGGGGACTGAAGCTTTCTTT CAISAQGTEAFF
15 - TRBJ1-2 - TRBV5-1 TGTGCCAGCAGCTCCCGAAACAGGGATAACTATGGCTACACCTTC CASSSRNRDNYGYTF
20 - TRBJ1-6 - TRBV7-9 TGTGCCAGCAGCCCCCCTTCGGGTTCCTACGAGCAGGGAGGTGGTTCACCCCTCCACTTT CASSPPSGSYEQGGGSPLHF
15 many TRBJ1-2 - TRBV20-1 TGCAGTGCTAGAGATCTTAGGGGCGAAAACTATGGCTACACCTTC CSARDLRGENYGYTF
15 - TRBJ1-6 TRBD1 TRBV7-9 TGTGCCAGCAGCTCGAAACAGGGGGCTGAGTCACCCCTCCACTTT CASSSKQGAESPLHF
15 - TRBJ1-6 - TRBV7-2 TGTGCCACCTGCCTGTGGAGCTCCTATAATTCACCCCTCCACTTT CATCLWSSYNSPLHF
13 - TRBJ1-2 - TRBV7-9 TGTGCCAGCAGCCTCCCTCAGAACTATGGCTACACCTTC CASSLPQNYGYTF
15 few TRBJ1-3 - TRBV4-2 TGTGCCAGCAGCCAAGAAACAGGCGGTGGAAACACCATATATTTT CASSQETGGGNTIYF
14 - TRBJ2-7 - TRBV29-1 TGCAGCGCTGCTCTGCGGAGGAGCTCCTACGAGCAGTACTTC CSAALRRSSYEQYF
16 - TRBJ2-7 - TRBV2 TGTGCCAGCAGTTACTCCTGGCGGGGCTCCTCCTACGAGCAGTACTTC CASSYSWRGSSYEQYF
14 many TRBJ1-5 - TRBV10-3 TGTGCCATCAGTGCGGACGATAGCAATCAGCCCCAGCATTTT CAISADDSNQPQHF
18 - TRBJ2-2 - TRBV7-2 TGTGCCAGCAGCTTAGAGGGGGTGGCAGGCAAGAACACCGGGGAGCTGTCTTGG CASSLEGVAGKNTGELSW
15 once TRBJ2-1 TRBD2 TRBV29-1 TGCAGCGTTGAAGGCGGAGCGGGAGGTTGGAATGAGCAGTTCTTC CSVEGGAGGWNEQFF
15 - TRBJ1-6 TRBD1 TRBV28 TGTGCCAGCAGGGGACAGGGGGCCTTCGGTTCACCCCTCCACTTT CASRGQGAFGSPLHF
13 - TRBJ2-3 - TRBV10-3 TGTGCCATCTCAGCGGGCCCCACAGATACGCAGTATTTT CAISAGPTDTQYF
12 many TRBJ2-7 - TRBV5-4 TGTGCCAGCAGCCCGCCCGGGGACGAGCAGTACTTC CASSPPGDEQYF
14 - TRBJ1-5 - TRBV29-1 TGCAGCGTTGGAGGAGGGGGTCGCAATCAGCCCCAGCATTTT CSVGGGGRNQPQHF
14 - TRBJ1-2 TRBD1 TRBV10-3 TGTGCCATCAGGACAACCGACAGGGAGCGGGGCTACACCTTC CAIRTTDRERGYTF
12 - TRBJ1-1 - TRBV20-1 TGCAGTGCTAGACGTACAGACACTGAAGCTTTCTTT CSARRTDTEAFF
15 - TRBJ2-5 - TRBV20-1 TGCAGTGCTTTCCTACTCCGGGGGACCTTGGAGACCCAGTACTTC CSAFLLRGTLETQYF
17 - TRBJ2-1 - TRBV24-1 TGTGCCACCAGTGAAAACCCGGGCGGCCAAGAGCACAATGAGCAGTTCTTC CATSENPGGQEHNEQFF
14 - TRBJ2-5 - TRBV25-1 TGTGCCAGCAGTGATCCCCGGAAAGAAGAGACCCAGTACTTC CASSDPRKEETQYF
16 many TRBJ1-5 - TRBV5-6 TGTGCCAGCAGCATGTCCGTCGGCAGGCCCGATCAGCCCCAGCATTTT CASSMSVGRPDQPQHF
16 - TRBJ1-6 - TRBV20-1 TGCAGTGCTAGAGATTTAGGCGGCGGAGATAATTCACCCCTCCACTTT CSARDLGGGDNSPLHF
16 many TRBJ1-5 - TRBV15 TGTGCCACCAGCAGAGCGGGCTCTTATAGCAATCAGCCCCAGCATTTT CATSRAGSYSNQPQHF
17 many TRBJ1-2 - TRBV20-1 TGCAGTGCTAGAGGCCGGGACGGCTCTCCTTATAGCTATGGCTACACCTTC CSARGRDGSPYSYGYTF
17 many TRBJ1-6 - TRBV12-3/TRBV12-4 TGTGCCAGCAGTTTAGGGCGGGGGGGCCCGAATAATTCACCCCTCCACTTT CASSLGRGGPNNSPLHF
13 - TRBJ2-7 - TRBV6-5 TGTGCCAGCAGTTACGGTCTATCCTACGAGCAGTACTTC CASSYGLSYEQYF
16 - TRBJ1-5 TRBD1 TRBV15 TGTGCCACCAGCAGCTCGACAGGGAATAGCAATCAGCCCCAGCATTTT CATSSSTGNSNQPQHF
15 - TRBJ1-1 - TRBV7-2 TGTGCCAGCAGCAAGAGCCGGGGAAGGGACACTGAAGCTTTCTTT CASSKSRGRDTEAFF
13 - TRBJ1-1 - TRBV20-1 TGCAGTTACTCGAACAGGATGAACACTGAAGCTTTCTTT CSYSNRMNTEAFF
15 many TRBJ1-4 - TRBV19 TGTGCCAGTACCCGGACGTCGGGGTTGGATGAAAAACTGTTTTTT CASTRTSGLDEKLFF
11 few TRBJ2-2 - TRBV10-2 TGCGCCAGCAAAGGGTCGGGGGAGCTGTTTTTT CASKGSGELFF
17 - TRBJ2-2 - TRBV7-8 TGTGCCAGCAGCTTAACGGATAGGACAGTGAACACCGGGGAGCTGTTTTTT CASSLTDRTVNTGELFF
15 many TRBJ2-6 - TRBV12-3/TRBV12-4 TGTGCCAGCAGTTCCCGGACAGCTGGGGCCAACGTCCTGACTTTC CASSSRTAGANVLTF
17 few TRBJ2-3 - TRBV5-1 TGCGCCAGCAGCTTGGATGACGGGCGGCCTAGCACAGATACGCAGTATTTT CASSLDDGRPSTDTQYF
13 - TRBJ1-5 - TRBV2 TGTGCCAGCAGTCAGGCCCGGGACCAGCCCCAGCATTTT CASSQARDQPQHF
15 - TRBJ2-6 - TRBV5-1 TGCGCCAGCAGCTTGGGGTACTCTGGGGCCAACGTCCTGACTTTC CASSLGYSGANVLTF
15 - TRBJ2-5 - TRBV7-9 TGTGCCAGCAGCCAATCCGGCCCATCGTCGGAGACCCAGTACTTC CASSQSGPSSETQYF
13 - TRBJ2-2 - TRBV28 TGTGCCAGCAGTTACTGGGCCACCGGGGAGCTGTTTTTT CASSYWATGELFF